This TCR beta chain was sequenced for a study of follicular helper T cells after annual influenza vaccination. Time point denoted: 2015-2016 season, 7 days after influenza vaccination. The table came from immunoSEQ multiplex PCR; TCRdb's copy has only in-frame clones and leaves some out. Of about 2,100 clones in the sample, approximately 88% were seen once. The CDR3 runs to 14 residues. Trimming pared 4 bases from V and 5 bases from J, leaving 15 bases between. CDR1 and CDR2 from the germline V gene are SGHNT and YYREEE (reference sequence). The sequence derives from an adult who received the influenza vaccine. The chain joins TRBV5-4 to TRBJ1-1, with D maybe TRBD1 (6 bases). This specimen was CXCR5+ CD38- circulating T follicular helper cells from blood, taken 7 days after influenza vaccination. The subset here: circulating Tfh, non-naive CD4+CXCR5+PD-1+ (ICOS+CD38+ or ICOS-CD38-). In DNA form, the CDR3 reads TGTGCCAGCAGCCTTTGGGGGGCTGAGACTGAAGCTTTCTTT. Translating it yields CASSLWGAETEAFF. The full variable domain, rest sourced from reference TRBV5-4 and TRBJ1-1, is ETGVTQSPTHLIKTRGQQVTLRCSSQSGHNTVSWYQQALGQGPQFIFQYYREEENGRGNFPPRFSGLQFPNYSSELNVNALELDDSALYLCASSLWGAETEAFFGQGTRLTVV.